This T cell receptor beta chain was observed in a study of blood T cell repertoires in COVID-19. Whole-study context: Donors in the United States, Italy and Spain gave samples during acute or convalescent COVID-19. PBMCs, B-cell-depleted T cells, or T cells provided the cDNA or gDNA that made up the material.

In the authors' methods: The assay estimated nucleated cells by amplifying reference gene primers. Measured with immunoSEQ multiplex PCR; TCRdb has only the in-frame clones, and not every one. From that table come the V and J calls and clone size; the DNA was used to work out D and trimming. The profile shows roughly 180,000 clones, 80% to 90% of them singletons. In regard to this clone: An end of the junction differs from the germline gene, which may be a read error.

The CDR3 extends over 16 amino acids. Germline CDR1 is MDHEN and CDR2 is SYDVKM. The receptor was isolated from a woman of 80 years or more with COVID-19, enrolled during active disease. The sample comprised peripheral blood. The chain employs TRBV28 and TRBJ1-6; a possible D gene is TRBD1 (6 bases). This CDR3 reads CASSFWTAFYNSPLHF. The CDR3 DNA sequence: TGTGCTAGCAGTTTTTGGACAGCGTTCTATAATTCACCCCTCCACTTT.